This T cell receptor beta chain was documented in a study of blood T cell repertoires in COVID-19. CDR1 LGHNA and CDR2 YSLEER come from the germline V gene. The ends lost 1 base at V and 5 bases at J; junction bases unmatched: 4. The CDR3 runs 15 residues. Clones were sequenced by immunoSEQ multiplex PCR, and TCRdb holds only the in-frame ones, with some missing. This sample has about 42,000 clones; about nine tenths occur once, and the top ten carry around 0.41%. This rearrangement joins TRBV4-3 to TRBJ1-1; 10 nucleotides match TRBD1. The receptor was isolated from a human donor in a cohort sampled during active COVID-19. Material: peripheral blood. The CDR3 region is CASSQVGQGVTEAFF. As DNA, the CDR3 is TGCGCCAGCAGCCAAGTTGGACAGGGGGTAACTGAAGCTTTCTTT.